What follows is one T cell receptor beta chain and its context. Antigen unknown. The method was immunoSEQ multiplex PCR; TCRdb's version includes in-frame clones alone and lacks a portion of them. The table lists about 1 million clones, approximately 68% of them singletons, with nearly 1.5% in the top ten. The CDR3 spans 13 residues. Trimming left V 3 bases short and J 6 bases short, with 10 bases between. Germline CDR1 and CDR2: SEHNR and FQNEAQ (reference sequence). This sample was taken from a study of shared clonotypes between healthy human individuals. Study results and caveats: Sorted-subset sequencing was shown by rarefaction to be incomplete despite large depth. Sharing across four donors was highest in naive CD4 (around 5%) and lowest in memory CD8 (roughly 0.4%). Blood was the only sampled material, and tissue repertoires likely differ.

This clonotype was obtained from a man aged 18-30 years in good health. The genes are TRBV7-9 and TRBJ2-3, with D tentatively TRBD2 (5 bases). The sample taken for sequencing was memory CD4+ T cells sorted from blood. Noted subset: CD45RA-negative fraction. CDR3 nucleotides: TGTGCCAGCAGCTTGTTCGGGATGGATACGCAGTATTTT. Amino acid sequence: CASSLFGMDTQYF.